This TCR beta chain was identified during a study of cytomegalovirus exposure and HLA in healthy donors. At the level of the study: Across 300 to 400 genotyped donors, about 80% landed in the Caucasian-associated ancestry cluster. Study-wide findings and caveats: Most CMV-associated TCR beta chains appeared HLA-restricted in a later analysis. The authors confirmed in vitro that a few CMV-associated chains were specific for CMV antigens. Later analysis demonstrated an association between a missense DCLRE1C variant and TCR beta V- and J-gene trimming.

The V gene lost 1 base and the J gene lost 0 bases, with 4 bases spanning the gap. The germline V gene has CDR1 MGHRA and CDR2 YSYEKL. The CDR3 loop spans 15 amino acids. Researchers ran the PCR with 60 Vbeta and 13 Jbeta primers. The method was immunoSEQ multiplex PCR; TCRdb's version includes in-frame clones alone and lacks a portion of them. The sample includes about 100,000 clones, roughly 75% seen only once; the top ten take roughly 14%. Concerning this clone itself: Its antigen is unidentified. This same CDR3 is encoded by further DNA sequences in the sample.

Material for sequencing was PBMCs. The sequence came from a male donor in good health and CMV-seropositive. The genes are TRBV4-1 and TRBJ2-6; D not resolved. Written as DNA, the CDR3 is TGCGCCAGCAGCCAAGGACACTCTGGGGCCAACGTCCTGACTTTC. Translation: CASSQGHSGANVLTF.